This TCR beta chain was sequenced for a study of long-term antiretroviral therapy in people with HIV. Investigators performed immunoSEQ version v3.0 at survey level. Assay used: immunoSEQ multiplex PCR; TCRdb lists only in-frame clones, some missing. Found here are tens of thousands of clones, 90% of them singletons; the top ten hold around 9%. Until DNA extraction, the samples held between about 0.9-11 million cryopreserved PBMC. Concerning this clone itself: Antigen specificity is unknown.

Notes on the study in general: Despite increasing after ART, diversity remained lower than that of transplant donor controls. Controls exceeded HIV repertoires in CDR3 length range.

The CDR3 extends over 14 amino acids. Per the germline V gene, CDR1 is SGHRS and CDR2 is YFSETQ. V was pared by 9 bases and J by 3 bases, with 8 bases of the junction left unmatched. This chain connects TRBV5-1 to TRBJ2-7, with 11 bases lining up with TRBD1. Sequencing was performed on unsorted PBMCs, taken 3.2 years before starting antiretroviral therapy. The sequence was collected from a man aged 45-60 years with HIV. The CDR3 loop reads CATSRGQGGYEQYF. CDR3 bases: TGCGCCACCTCACGGGGACAGGGGGGCTACGAGCAGTACTTC.